This TCR beta chain was found in a study of blood T cell repertoires in COVID-19. Overall study context: Samples taken during acute and convalescent COVID-19 were collected in the United States, Italy and Spain. From T cells, B-cell-depleted T cells, or PBMCs came the material, which was cDNA or gDNA.

This CDR3 region has 17 residues. After removal of 5 bases from V and 8 bases from J, the junction contained 17 bases not matched to a gene. In germline, CDR1 is SGHTA, CDR2 FQGTGA. Authors' analysis steps: Nucleated cell number was recorded as an estimate derived from reference gene primer amplification. This table comes from immunoSEQ multiplex PCR, and its TCRdb copy is limited to in-frame clones, with some not included. Clone size and V and J calls were adopted from that table, with D and trimming inferred from the DNA. The sample has about 25,000 clones; around nine tenths are singletons. This sequence was found in a man between 65 and 85 years old with acute or convalescent COVID-19. J is TRBJ2-1 and V is TRBV7-3; TRBD2 matches 8 bases. Input material: peripheral blood. The CDR3: CASSPGAKREKGYEQFF. CDR3 in DNA: TGTGCCAGCAGCCCCGGGGCTAAGCGGGAGAAGGGGTATGAGCAGTTCTTC.